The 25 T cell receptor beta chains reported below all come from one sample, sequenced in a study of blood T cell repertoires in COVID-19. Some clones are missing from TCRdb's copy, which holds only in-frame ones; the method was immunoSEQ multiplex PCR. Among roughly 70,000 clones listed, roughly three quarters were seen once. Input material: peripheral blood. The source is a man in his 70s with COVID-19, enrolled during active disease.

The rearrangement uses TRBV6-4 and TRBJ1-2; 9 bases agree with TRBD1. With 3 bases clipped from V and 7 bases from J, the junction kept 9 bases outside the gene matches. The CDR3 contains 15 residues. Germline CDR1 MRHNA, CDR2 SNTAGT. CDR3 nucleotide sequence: TGTGCCAGCAGTGAACTGGGACAGGGTTCGTCTGGCTACACCTTC. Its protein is CASSELGQGSSGYTF.

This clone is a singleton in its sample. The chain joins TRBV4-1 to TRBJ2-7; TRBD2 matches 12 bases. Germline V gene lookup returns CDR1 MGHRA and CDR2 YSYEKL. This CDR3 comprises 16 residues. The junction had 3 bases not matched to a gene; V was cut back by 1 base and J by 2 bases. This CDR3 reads CASSQVTSGGTYEQYF. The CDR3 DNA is TGCGCCAGCAGCCAAGTGACTAGCGGGGGTACCTACGAGCAGTACTTC.

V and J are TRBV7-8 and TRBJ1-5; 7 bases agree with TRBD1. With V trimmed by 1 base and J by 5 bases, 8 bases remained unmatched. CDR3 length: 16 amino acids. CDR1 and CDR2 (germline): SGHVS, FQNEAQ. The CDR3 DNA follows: TGTGCCAGCAGCTTAGAGCTGGCAGGGGGATATCAGCCCCAGCATTTT. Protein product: CASSLELAGGYQPQHF.

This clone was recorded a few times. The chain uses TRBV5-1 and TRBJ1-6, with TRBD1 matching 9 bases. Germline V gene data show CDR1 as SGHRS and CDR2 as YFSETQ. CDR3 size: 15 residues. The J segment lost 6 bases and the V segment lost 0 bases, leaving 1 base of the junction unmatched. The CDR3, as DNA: TGCGCCAGCAGCTTGGGGACAGGGGCTAATTCACCCCTCCACTTT. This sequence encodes CASSLGTGANSPLHF.

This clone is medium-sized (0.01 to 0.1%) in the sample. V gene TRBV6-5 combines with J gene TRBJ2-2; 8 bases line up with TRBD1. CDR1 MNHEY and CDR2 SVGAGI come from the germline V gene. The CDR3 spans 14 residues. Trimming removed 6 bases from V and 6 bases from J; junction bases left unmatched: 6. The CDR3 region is CASRDRGSAGELFF. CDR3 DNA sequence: TGTGCCAGCAGAGACAGGGGTAGCGCCGGGGAGCTGTTTTTT.

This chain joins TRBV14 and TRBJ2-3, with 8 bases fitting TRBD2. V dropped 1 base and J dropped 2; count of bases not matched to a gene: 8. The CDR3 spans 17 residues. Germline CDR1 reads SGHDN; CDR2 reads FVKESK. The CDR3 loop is CASSQGGIAGPTDTQYF. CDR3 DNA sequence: TGTGCCAGCAGCCAAGGAGGGATAGCGGGGCCCACAGATACGCAGTATTTT.

CDR3 nucleotides: TGTGCCAGCTCACCTACCGAACAGGGGGCGGCCCCGGGTGGCTACACCTTC. Its translation is CASSPTEQGAAPGGYTF. V gene TRBV18 combines with J gene TRBJ1-2; 9 bases align to TRBD1. Per germline, CDR1 KGHSH and CDR2 LQKENI. V lost 3 bases, J lost 7 bases, and 15 bases stayed unmatched. CDR3 size: 17 residues.

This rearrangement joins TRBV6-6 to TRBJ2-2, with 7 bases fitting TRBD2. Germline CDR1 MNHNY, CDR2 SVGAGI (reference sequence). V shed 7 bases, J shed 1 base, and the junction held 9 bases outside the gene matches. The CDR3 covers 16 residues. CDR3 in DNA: TGTGCCAGCACCCTCGCGGCTAGCGGGAACACCGGGGAGCTGTTTTTT. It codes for CASTLAASGNTGELFF.

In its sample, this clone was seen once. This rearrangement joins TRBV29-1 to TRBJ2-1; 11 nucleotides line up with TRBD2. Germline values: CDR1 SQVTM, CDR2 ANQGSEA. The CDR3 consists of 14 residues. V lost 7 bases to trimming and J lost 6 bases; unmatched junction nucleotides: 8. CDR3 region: CSGEGLADFNEQFF. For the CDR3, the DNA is TGCAGCGGAGAGGGACTAGCGGACTTCAATGAGCAGTTCTTC.

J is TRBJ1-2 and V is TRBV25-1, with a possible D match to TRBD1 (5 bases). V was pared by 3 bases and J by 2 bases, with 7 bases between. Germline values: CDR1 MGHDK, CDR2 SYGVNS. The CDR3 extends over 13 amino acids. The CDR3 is CASSESGNYGYTF. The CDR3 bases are TGTGCCAGCAGTGAGTCAGGGAACTATGGCTACACCTTC.

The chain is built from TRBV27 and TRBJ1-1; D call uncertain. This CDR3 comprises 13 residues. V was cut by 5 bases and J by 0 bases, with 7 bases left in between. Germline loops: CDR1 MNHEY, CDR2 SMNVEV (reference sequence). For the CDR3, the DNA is TGTGCCAGCAGTCGGGGATTGAACACTGAAGCTTTCTTT. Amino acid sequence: CASSRGLNTEAFF.

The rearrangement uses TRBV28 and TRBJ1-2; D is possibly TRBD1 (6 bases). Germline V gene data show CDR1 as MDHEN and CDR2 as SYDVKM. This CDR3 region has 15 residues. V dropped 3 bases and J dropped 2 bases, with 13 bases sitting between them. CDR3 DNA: TGTGCCAGCAGTTTCAGACAGGCGCTAAACTATGGCTACACCTTC. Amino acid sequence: CASSFRQALNYGYTF.

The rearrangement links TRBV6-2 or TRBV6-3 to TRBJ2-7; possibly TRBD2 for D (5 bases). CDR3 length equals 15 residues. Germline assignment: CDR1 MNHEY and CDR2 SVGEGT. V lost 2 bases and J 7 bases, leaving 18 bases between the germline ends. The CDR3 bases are TGTGCCAGCAGTTACCCGGTCAGTGGTAGCGCGGAGCAGTACTTC. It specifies CASSYPVSGSAEQYF.

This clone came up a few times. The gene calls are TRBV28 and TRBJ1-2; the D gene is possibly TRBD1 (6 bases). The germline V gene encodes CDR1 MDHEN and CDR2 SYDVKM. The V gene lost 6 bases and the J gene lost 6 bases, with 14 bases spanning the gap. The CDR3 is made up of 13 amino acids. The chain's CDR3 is CASRNTGKDGYTF. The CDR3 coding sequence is TGTGCCAGCAGGAACACAGGGAAGGATGGCTACACCTTC.

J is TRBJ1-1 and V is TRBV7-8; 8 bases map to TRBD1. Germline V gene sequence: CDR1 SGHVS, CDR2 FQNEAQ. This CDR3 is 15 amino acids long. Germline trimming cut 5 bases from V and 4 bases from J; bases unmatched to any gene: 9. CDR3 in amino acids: CASSTWRDRITEAFF. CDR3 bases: TGTGCCAGCAGCACCTGGCGGGACAGGATCACTGAAGCTTTCTTT.

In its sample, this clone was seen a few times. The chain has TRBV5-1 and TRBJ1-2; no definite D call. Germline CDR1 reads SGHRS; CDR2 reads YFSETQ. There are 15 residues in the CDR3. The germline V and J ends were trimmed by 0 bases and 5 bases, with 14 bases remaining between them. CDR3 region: CASSLDSGRLYGYTF. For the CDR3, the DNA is TGCGCCAGCAGCTTGGATTCAGGTCGGCTTTATGGCTACACCTTC.

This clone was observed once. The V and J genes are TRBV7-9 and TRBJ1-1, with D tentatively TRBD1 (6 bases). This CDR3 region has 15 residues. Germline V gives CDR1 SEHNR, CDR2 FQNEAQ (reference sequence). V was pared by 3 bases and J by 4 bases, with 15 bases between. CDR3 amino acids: CASSFDQGRGTEAFF. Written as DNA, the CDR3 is TGTGCCAGCAGCTTTGATCAGGGGCGAGGCACTGAAGCTTTCTTT.

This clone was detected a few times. The CDR3 DNA follows: TGTGCCAGTTTCAATTCAGGGGGCCCTGGAAACACCATATATTTT. It translates to CASFNSGGPGNTIYF. This rearrangement joins TRBV7-9 to TRBJ1-3; 8 bases fit TRBD1. V lost 9 bases and J lost 2; bases outside the gene matches: 9. Germline values: CDR1 SEHNR, CDR2 FQNEAQ (reference sequence). This CDR3 is 15 amino acids long. The full variable domain, rest sourced from reference TRBV7-9 and TRBJ1-3, is DTGVSQNPRHKITKRGQNVTFRCDPISEHNRLYWYRQTLGQGPEFLTYFQNEAQLEKSRLLSDRFSAERPKGSFSTLEIQRTEQGDSAMYLCASFNSGGPGNTIYFGEGSWLTVV.

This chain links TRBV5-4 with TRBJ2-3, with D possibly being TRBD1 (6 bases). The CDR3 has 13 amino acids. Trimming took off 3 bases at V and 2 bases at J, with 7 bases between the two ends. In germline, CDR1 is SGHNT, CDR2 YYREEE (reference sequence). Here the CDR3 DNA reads TGTGCCAGCAGCTGGGACATCACAGATACGCAGTATTTT. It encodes CASSWDITDTQYF.

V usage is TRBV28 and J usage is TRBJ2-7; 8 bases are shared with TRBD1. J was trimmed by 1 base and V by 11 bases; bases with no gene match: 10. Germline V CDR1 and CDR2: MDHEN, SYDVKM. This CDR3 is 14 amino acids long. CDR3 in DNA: TGTGCCGGACAGAGAACAGGGGGGTCCTACGAGCAGTACTTC. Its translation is CAGQRTGGSYEQYF.

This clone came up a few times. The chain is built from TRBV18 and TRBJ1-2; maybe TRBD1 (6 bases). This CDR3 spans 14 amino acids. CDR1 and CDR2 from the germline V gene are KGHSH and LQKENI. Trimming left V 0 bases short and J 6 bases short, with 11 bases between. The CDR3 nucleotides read TGTGCCAGCTCACCACCAAACAGGGCCCATGGCTACACCTTC. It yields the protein CASSPPNRAHGYTF.

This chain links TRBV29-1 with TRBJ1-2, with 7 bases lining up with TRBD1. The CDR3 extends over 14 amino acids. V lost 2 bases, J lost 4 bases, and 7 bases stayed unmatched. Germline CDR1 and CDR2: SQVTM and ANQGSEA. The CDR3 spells CSVESPGTVYGYTF. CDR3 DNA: TGCAGCGTTGAAAGTCCCGGGACAGTCTATGGCTACACCTTC.

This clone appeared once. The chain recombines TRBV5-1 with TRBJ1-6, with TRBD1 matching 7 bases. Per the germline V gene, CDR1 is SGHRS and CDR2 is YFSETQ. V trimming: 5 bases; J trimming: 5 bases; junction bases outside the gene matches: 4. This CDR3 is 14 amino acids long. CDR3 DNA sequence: TGCGCCAGCAGTAGGGGACAGAATAATTCACCCCTCCACTTT. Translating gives CASSRGQNNSPLHF.

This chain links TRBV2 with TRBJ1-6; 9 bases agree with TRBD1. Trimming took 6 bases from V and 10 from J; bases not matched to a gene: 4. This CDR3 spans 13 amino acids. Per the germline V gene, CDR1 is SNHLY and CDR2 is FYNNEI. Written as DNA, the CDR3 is TGTGCCAGCAGGGGACAGGGTGTATCACCCCTCCACTTT. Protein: CASRGQGVSPLHF.

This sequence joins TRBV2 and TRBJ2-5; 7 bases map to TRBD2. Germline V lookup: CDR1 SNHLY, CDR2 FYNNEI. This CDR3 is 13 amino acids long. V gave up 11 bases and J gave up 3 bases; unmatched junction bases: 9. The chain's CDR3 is CAGGGVRKETQYF. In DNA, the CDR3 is TGTGCCGGGGGAGGGGTACGAAAAGAGACCCAGTACTTC. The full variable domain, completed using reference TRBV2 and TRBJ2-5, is EPEVTQTPSHQVTQMGQEVILRCVPISNHLYFYWYRQILGQKVEFLVSFYNNEISEKSEIFDDQFSVERPDGSNFTLKIRSTKLEDSAMYFCAGGGVRKETQYFGPGTRLLVL.